Sequencing of this T cell receptor beta chain was carried out in a study of blood T cell repertoires in COVID-19. Study information: PBMCs, B-cell-depleted T cells, or T cells provided the cDNA or gDNA that made up the material.

Authors' processing steps: Amplification from reference gene primers served as the basis for estimated nucleated cell counts. Only in-frame clones appear in the TCRdb table, and some are missing; sequencing was by immunoSEQ multiplex PCR. V, J and clone size were drawn from that table, and D and trimming were deduced from the DNA. Of 300,000 or so clones in the sample, under 95% were seen once. Clinical history reported by participants formed the basis on which cohorts were assigned. There are 13 residues in the CDR3. With 3 bases removed from V and 4 bases from J, the gap between germline ends came to 9 bases. Germline CDR1 reads LGHDT; CDR2 reads YNNKEL (reference sequence).

This TCR was recovered from a man aged 60 to 75 who had recovered from COVID-19. The material sequenced was PBMCs or T cells enriched from blood (not recorded which). This chain links TRBV3-1 (or the pseudogene TRBV3-2) with TRBJ1-1; D is ambiguous. The DNA of the CDR3 is TGTGCCAGCAGCCACCGGACTCCCACTGAAGCTTTCTTT. Its protein product is CASSHRTPTEAFF.